The 5 T cell receptor beta chains reported below all come from one sample, sequenced in a study of blood T cells in healthy people across ages. Combining a sample-barcoded 5' primer with a J-beta primer mix, a second PCR ran for 7 to 11 cycles. TCRdb itself ran the 5' RACE reads through MiXCR, one entry per CDR3 protein. The sample records 780,000 or so distinct CDR3 sequences, 45% to 70% being singletons. The sequenced material came from blood. These TCRs come from a man aged 35 to 55 in good health.

The chain couples TRBV11-2 to TRBJ2-5; 8 positions match TRBD1. Germline CDR1 SGHAT, CDR2 FQNNGV. Germline trimming cut 6 bases from V and 4 bases from J; bases unmatched to any gene: 7. CDR3 length: 14 amino acids. Here the CDR3 DNA reads TGTGCCAGCAGTTGGTCGGGACAGGCAGAGACCCAGTACTTC. As protein: CASSWSGQAETQYF.

The genes are TRBV25-1 and TRBJ1-1; D is undetermined. Trimming left V 1 base short and J 6 bases short, with 12 bases between. In germline, CDR1 is MGHDK, CDR2 SYGVNS. The CDR3 runs to 14 residues. The CDR3 nucleotides read TGTGCCAGCAGTGAATCTGGGTTCGAGGCTGAAGCTTTCTTT. It is translated as CASSESGFEAEAFF.

This clonotype showed up just a few times. The chain joins TRBV12-3 or TRBV12-4 to TRBJ1-2; a weak D match, TRBD1 (5 bases). V shed 5 bases and J shed 3 bases, with 10 bases lying between them. This CDR3 has 13 amino acids. This chain's CDR3 is CASSTSRDYGYTF. For the CDR3, the DNA is TGTGCCAGCAGTACGTCCAGGGACTATGGCTACACCTTC.

The gene calls are TRBV27 and TRBJ2-1; tentative D call: TRBD1 (5 bases). The CDR3 runs 11 residues. V was pared by 7 bases and J by 13 bases, with 14 bases between. Germline V gives CDR1 MNHEY, CDR2 SMNVEV (reference sequence). This chain's CDR3 is CASTVGRGQFF. The CDR3 region has the DNA TGTGCCAGCACAGTGGGGCGCGGCCAGTTCTTC.

V gene TRBV15 combines with J gene TRBJ2-4, with 8 bases matching TRBD1. The J call is uncertain, as TRBJ2-7 better fits the DNA end. The length of the CDR3 is 18 residues. Germline lookup yields CDR1 LNHNV and CDR2 YYDKDF (reference sequence). As DNA, the CDR3 is TGTGCCACCAGCAGAGATCGGACAGGGAGCGGAAGGGCCTACGAGCAGTACTTC. Its protein is CATSRDRTGSGRAYEQYF.